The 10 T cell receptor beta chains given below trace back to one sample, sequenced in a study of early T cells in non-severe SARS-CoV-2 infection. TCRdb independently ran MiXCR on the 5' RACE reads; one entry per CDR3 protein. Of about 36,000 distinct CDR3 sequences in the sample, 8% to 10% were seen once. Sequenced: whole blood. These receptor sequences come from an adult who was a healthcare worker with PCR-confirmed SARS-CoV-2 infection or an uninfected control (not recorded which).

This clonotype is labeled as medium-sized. CDR3 protein: CATSREPGSPYEQYF. The CDR3 nucleotides read TGTGCCACCAGCAGAGAGCCAGGTTCTCCCTACGAGCAGTACTTC. The chain joins TRBV15 to TRBJ2-7, with unresolved D. This CDR3 contains 15 residues. CDR1 LNHNV and CDR2 YYDKDF come from the germline V gene (reference sequence). Trimming stripped 0 bases from V and 2 bases from J, with 11 bases between.

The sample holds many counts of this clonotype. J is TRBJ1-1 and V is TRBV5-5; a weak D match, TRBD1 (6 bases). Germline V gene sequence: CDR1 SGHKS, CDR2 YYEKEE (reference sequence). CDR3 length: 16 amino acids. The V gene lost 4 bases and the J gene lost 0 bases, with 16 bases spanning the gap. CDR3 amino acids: CASSPVGQTVNTEAFF. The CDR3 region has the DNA TGTGCCAGCAGCCCCGTTGGACAGACTGTGAACACTGAAGCTTTCTTT. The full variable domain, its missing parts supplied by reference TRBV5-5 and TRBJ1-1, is DAGVTQSPTHLIKTRGQQVTLRCSPISGHKSVSWYQQVLGQGPQFIFQYYEKEERGRGNFPDRFSARQFPNYSSELNVNALLLGDSALYLCASSPVGQTVNTEAFFGQGTRLTVV.

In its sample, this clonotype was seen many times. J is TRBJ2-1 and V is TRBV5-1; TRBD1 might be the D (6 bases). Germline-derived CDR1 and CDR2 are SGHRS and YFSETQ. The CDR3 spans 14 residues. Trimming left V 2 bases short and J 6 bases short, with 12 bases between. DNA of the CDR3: TGCGCCAGCAGCTTCCCGGGACAAGCCAATGAGCAGTTCTTC. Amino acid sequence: CASSFPGQANEQFF.

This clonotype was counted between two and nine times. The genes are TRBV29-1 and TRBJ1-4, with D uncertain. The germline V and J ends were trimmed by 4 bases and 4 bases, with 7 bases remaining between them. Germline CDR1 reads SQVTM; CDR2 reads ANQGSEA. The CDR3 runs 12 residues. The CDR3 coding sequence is TGCAGCGTTGTTGAGGGTAATGAAAAACTGTTTTTT. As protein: CSVVEGNEKLFF.

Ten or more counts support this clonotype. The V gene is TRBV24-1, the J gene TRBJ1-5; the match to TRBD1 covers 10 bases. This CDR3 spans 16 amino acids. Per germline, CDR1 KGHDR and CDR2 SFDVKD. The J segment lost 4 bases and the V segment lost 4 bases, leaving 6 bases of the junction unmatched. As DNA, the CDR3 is TGTGCCACCAGTGAACCCGGGACAGGGGTTAATCAGCCCCAGCATTTT. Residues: CATSEPGTGVNQPQHF.

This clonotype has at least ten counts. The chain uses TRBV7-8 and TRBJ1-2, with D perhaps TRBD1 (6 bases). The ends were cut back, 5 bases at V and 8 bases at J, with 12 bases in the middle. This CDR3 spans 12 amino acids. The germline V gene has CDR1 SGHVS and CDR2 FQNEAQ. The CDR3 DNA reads TGTGCCAGCAGCGAAAGGGGGGTCGGCTACACCTTC. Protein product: CASSERGVGYTF. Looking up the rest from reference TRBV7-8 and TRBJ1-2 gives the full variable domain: GAGVSQSPRYKVAKRGQDVALRCDPISGHVSLFWYQQALGQGPEFLTYFQNEAQLDKSGLPSDRFFAERPEGSVSTLKIQRTQQEDSAVYLCASSERGVGYTFGSGTRLTVV.

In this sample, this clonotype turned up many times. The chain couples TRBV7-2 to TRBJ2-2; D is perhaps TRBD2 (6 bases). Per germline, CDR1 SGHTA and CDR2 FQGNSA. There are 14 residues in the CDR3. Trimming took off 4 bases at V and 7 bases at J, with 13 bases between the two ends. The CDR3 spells CASSSTSFGGELFF. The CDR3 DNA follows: TGTGCCAGCAGCTCCACTAGCTTCGGCGGGGAGCTGTTTTTT. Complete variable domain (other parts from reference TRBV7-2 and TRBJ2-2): GAGVSQSPSNKVTEKGKDVELRCDPISGHTALYWYRQSLGQGLEFLIYFQGNSAPDKSGLPSDRFSAERTGGSVSTLTIQRTQQEDSAVYLCASSSTSFGGELFFGEGSRLTVL.

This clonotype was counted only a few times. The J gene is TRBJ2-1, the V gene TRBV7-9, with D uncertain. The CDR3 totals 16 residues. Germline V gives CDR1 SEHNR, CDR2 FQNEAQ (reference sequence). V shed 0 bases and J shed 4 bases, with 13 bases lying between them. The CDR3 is CASSLAFPPGYNEQFF. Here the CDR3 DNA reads TGTGCCAGCAGCTTAGCGTTTCCGCCCGGGTACAATGAGCAGTTCTTC.

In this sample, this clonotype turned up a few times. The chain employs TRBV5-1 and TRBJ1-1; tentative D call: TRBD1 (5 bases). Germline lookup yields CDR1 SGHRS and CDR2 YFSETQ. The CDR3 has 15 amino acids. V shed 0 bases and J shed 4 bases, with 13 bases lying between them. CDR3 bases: TGCGCCAGCAGCTTGGTCCAGGGCGCTGCCACTGAAGCTTTCTTT. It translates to CASSLVQGAATEAFF. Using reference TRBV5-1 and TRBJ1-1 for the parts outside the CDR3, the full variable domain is KAGVTQTPRYLIKTRGQQVTLSCSPISGHRSVSWYQQTPGQGLQFLFEYFSETQRNKGNFPGRFSGRQFSNSRSEMNVSTLELGDSALYLCASSLVQGAATEAFFGQGTRLTVV.

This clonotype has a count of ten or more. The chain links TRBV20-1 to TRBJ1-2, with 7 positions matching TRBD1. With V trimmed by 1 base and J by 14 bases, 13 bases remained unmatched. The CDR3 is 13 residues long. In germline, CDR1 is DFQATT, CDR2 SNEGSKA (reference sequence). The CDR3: CSARGLTGPRRTF. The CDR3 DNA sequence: TGCAGTGCTAGAGGCCTGACAGGGCCGAGGAGAACCTTC.